This TCR beta chain is drawn from a study of shared clonotypes between healthy human individuals. The germline gives CDR1 ENHRY, CDR2 SYGVKD. V shed 4 bases and J shed 1 base, with 13 bases lying between them. The CDR3 is 16 amino acids. General observations from the study: An effect of sequencing depth on clonotype sharing among donors was expected.

Using immunoSEQ multiplex PCR, the repertoire was profiled, and TCRdb retains in-frame clones only, with some absent. This table holds about 1.5 million clones, around 98% found once. Points on this clone: Its antigen is currently unknown.

This sequence joins TRBV10-3 and TRBJ2-2; D possibly corresponds to TRBD1 (6 bases). This receptor was identified in a young man in good health. The sequenced sample was naive CD4+ T cells sorted from blood. As to subset: CD45RA+ positively selected. This CDR3 is CAISGWAGENTGELFF. In DNA, the CDR3 is TGTGCCATCAGTGGATGGGCAGGGGAGAACACCGGGGAGCTGTTTTTT.